These T cell receptor beta chains were read from a single sample in a study of cytomegalovirus exposure and HLA in healthy donors. Data came from immunoSEQ multiplex PCR; TCRdb stores just in-frame clones and leaves some out. The sample data list roughly 50,000 clones. The sample was PBMCs. The receptors were sampled from a middle-aged woman in good health and CMV-seronegative. Both conserved end residues are part of each CDR3. The order of the fields is CDR3 DNA, CDR3 protein, D gene, V gene, J gene. D genes are given only for firm matches.

TGTGCCTGGGGGACAGGAGGGAACACTGAAGCTTTCTTT	CAWGTGGNTEAFF	TRBD1	TRBV30	TRBJ1-1
TGTGCCAGCAGTTACCCCGACCTTGGGCTTATTGAAGCTTTCTTT	CASSYPDLGLIEAFF	.	TRBV6-6	TRBJ1-1
TGTGCCAGCAGTGGGCTAGCGGCCTCCTCCTACAATGAGCAGTTCTTC	CASSGLAASSYNEQFF	TRBD2	TRBV6-6	TRBJ2-1
TGTGCCAGCAGAGGTAGAGGGCCCTCCTACAATGAGCAGTTCTTC	CASRGRGPSYNEQFF	.	TRBV6-1	TRBJ2-1
TGTGCCAGCAGTAACGGGGATCGGAGTATCTTAGAAGCTTTCTTT	CASSNGDRSILEAFF	.	TRBV6-6	TRBJ1-1
TGTGCCAGCTCCGGGACAACGGGGGGATCGGGGGAGCAGTACTTC	CASSGTTGGSGEQYF	.	TRBV18	TRBJ2-7
TGTGCCTGGAGTGTACTAGGGGGCTACACCTTC	CAWSVLGGYTF	.	TRBV30	TRBJ1-2
TGTGCCAGCAGCGTGGGACTAGCTGGGGCCGGGGAGCTGTTTTTT	CASSVGLAGAGELFF	TRBD2	TRBV11-1	TRBJ2-2
TGTGCCAGCAGCTTAGAAGGGTCGGGGGACGCTGAAGCTTTCTTT	CASSLEGSGDAEAFF	.	TRBV7-2	TRBJ1-1
TGTGCCAGCAGCACACGACAGGGGGCTAACTATGGCTACACCTTC	CASSTRQGANYGYTF	TRBD1	TRBV4-2	TRBJ1-2
TGTGCCAGCAGCACCGAACCAGGGGCCAAAAACATTCAGTACTTC	CASSTEPGAKNIQYF	.	TRBV11-3	TRBJ2-4
TGTGCCAGCAGTTTACCTTCTAGGTTTGGCGAGCAGTACTTC	CASSLPSRFGEQYF	.	TRBV28	TRBJ2-7
TGTGCCAGCAGCTTAGGGGGACATCCGAACACTGAAGCTTTCTTT	CASSLGGHPNTEAFF	.	TRBV7-9	TRBJ1-1
TGTGCCAGTACCTCCGACTATGGCTACACCTTC	CASTSDYGYTF	.	TRBV19	TRBJ1-2
TGCGCCAGCAGCCACGGGATCCAGCTAGCGGGAGACAGGTACAATGAGCAGTTCTTC	CASSHGIQLAGDRYNEQFF	TRBD2	TRBV4-1	TRBJ2-1
TGCAGCGCTGACAGGGTAACTGAAGCTTTCTTT	CSADRVTEAFF	TRBD1	TRBV29-1	TRBJ1-1
TGTGCCAGTAGTAGTCAAACCGGGACAGGGGGCAAAACTGAAGCTTTCTTT	CASSSQTGTGGKTEAFF	TRBD1	TRBV19	TRBJ1-1
TGCGCCAGCAGCTGGAAACCGGGACATCAAGAGACCCAGTACTTC	CASSWKPGHQETQYF	.	TRBV5-1	TRBJ2-5
TGTGCCAGCAGCTCGGACAGGGTAGAGCCCCAGCATTTT	CASSSDRVEPQHF	TRBD1	TRBV7-9	TRBJ1-5
TGTGCCTGGAGTGTACAACTGTCAGGGAATTACTACGAGCAGTACTTC	CAWSVQLSGNYYEQYF	.	TRBV30	TRBJ2-7
TGTGCCAGCAGCTTAGACGGTTTATCCTACGAGCAGTACTTC	CASSLDGLSYEQYF	.	TRBV9	TRBJ2-7
TGTGCCAGCAGTCACCAGGACAGCTCCTACGAGCAGTACTTC	CASSHQDSSYEQYF	.	TRBV28	TRBJ2-7
TGTGCCAGCGGGGCTAGCGGGCAAGAGACCCAGTACTTC	CASGASGQETQYF	TRBD2	TRBV7-3	TRBJ2-5
TGTGCCAGCACGACTAGCGGAGAGACCCAGTACTTC	CASTTSGETQYF	TRBD2	TRBV2	TRBJ2-5
TGCGCCAGCAGCCAAGAAGGGGGTGGACAGAACACTGAAGCTTTCTTT	CASSQEGGGQNTEAFF	.	TRBV4-3	TRBJ1-1
TGTGCCAGCAGAGAGACAGGGTGGACTGAAGCTTTCTTT	CASRETGWTEAFF	TRBD1	TRBV2	TRBJ1-1
TGTGCCAGCAGTGCATACGGACTAGCGGGCATCAATGAGCAGTTCTTC	CASSAYGLAGINEQFF	TRBD2	TRBV6-4	TRBJ2-1
TGCAGCGCTGCGACAGGGGCCATGAATCAGCCCCAGCATTTT	CSAATGAMNQPQHF	TRBD1	TRBV29-1	TRBJ1-5
TGTGCCAGCAGTGCGACAGGTATAGGCAATCAGCCCCAGCATTTT	CASSATGIGNQPQHF	.	TRBV6-5	TRBJ1-5
TGTGCCAGTAGTATCTTGGCCAATTTTAACTATGGCTACACCTTC	CASSILANFNYGYTF	.	TRBV19	TRBJ1-2
TGTGCCAGCAGCTTGGCCGGGGCTAACTATGGCTACACCTTC	CASSLAGANYGYTF	.	TRBV5-5	TRBJ1-2
TGCGCCAGCAGTTTCCGGACAGGGAACACCGGGGAGCTGTTTTTT	CASSFRTGNTGELFF	TRBD1	TRBV5-1	TRBJ2-2
TGTGCCAGCAGAATGACAAGACAGGGGTGGGAGACCCAGTACTTC	CASRMTRQGWETQYF	TRBD1	TRBV27	TRBJ2-5
TGTGCCAGCAGCTTAGGAGGGCCAACTAGGCCCTACAATGAGCAGTTCTTC	CASSLGGPTRPYNEQFF	.	TRBV7-8	TRBJ2-1
TGTGCCAGCAGCTCCGCCCCCCCCGGCAGGACTGGAAACACCATATATTTT	CASSSAPPGRTGNTIYF	.	TRBV5-5	TRBJ1-3
TGTGCCAGCAGTCAAGGGACAGGACTAAACACTGAAGCTTTCTTT	CASSQGTGLNTEAFF	TRBD1	TRBV28	TRBJ1-1
TGTGCCAGCAGCGACAGGAGCGATGATTCCGATACGCAGTATTTT	CASSDRSDDSDTQYF	.	TRBV9	TRBJ2-3
TGCGCCAGCAGCCAAGAAGGCGGGGCCGGGGAAAAACTGTTTTTT	CASSQEGGAGEKLFF	.	TRBV4-3	TRBJ1-4
TGTGCCAGCAGCTTGCGTCGGAGCTCCTACGAGCAGTACTTC	CASSLRRSSYEQYF	.	TRBV5-4	TRBJ2-7
TGTGCCAGCAGCTTAGCGCTTGCAGGAACCTACAATGAGCAGTTCTTC	CASSLALAGTYNEQFF	.	TRBV7-9	TRBJ2-1
TGTGCCAGCAGCTCCCTAGCGGGAGTGGCCTACGAGCAGTACTTC	CASSSLAGVAYEQYF	TRBD2	TRBV7-8	TRBJ2-7
TGTGCCAGCAGGGACAGGGCCTACGAGCAGTACTTC	CASRDRAYEQYF	TRBD1	TRBV6-1	TRBJ2-7
TGTGCCAGCAGTTACTCACAGGCTCGTTCACCCCTCCACTTT	CASSYSQARSPLHF	.	TRBV6-5	TRBJ1-6
TGCGCCAGCAGCCAAAGGTCCGCAGGTAACTACAATGAGCAGTTCTTC	CASSQRSAGNYNEQFF	.	TRBV4-1	TRBJ2-1
TGTGCCAGCAGTCCTTCGACAGGGAACACTGAAGCTTTCTTT	CASSPSTGNTEAFF	.	TRBV6-5	TRBJ1-1
TGTGCCAGTCGGGCTAGCGGGGCCAGCACAGATACGCAGTATTTT	CASRASGASTDTQYF	TRBD2	TRBV19	TRBJ2-3